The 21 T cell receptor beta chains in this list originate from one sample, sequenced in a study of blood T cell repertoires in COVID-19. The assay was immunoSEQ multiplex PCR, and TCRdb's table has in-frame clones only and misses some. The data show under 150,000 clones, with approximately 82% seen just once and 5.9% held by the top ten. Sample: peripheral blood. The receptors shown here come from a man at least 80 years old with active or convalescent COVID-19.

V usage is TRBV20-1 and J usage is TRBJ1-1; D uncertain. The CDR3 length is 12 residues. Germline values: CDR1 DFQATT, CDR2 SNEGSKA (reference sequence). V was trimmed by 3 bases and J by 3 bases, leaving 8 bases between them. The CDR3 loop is CSASEAHTEAFF. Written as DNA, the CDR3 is TGCAGTGCTAGTGAAGCTCACACTGAAGCTTTCTTT.

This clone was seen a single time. The DNA of the CDR3 is TGTGCCAGTATCGCCGGGACAGGATTCGAGCAGTACTTC. Translation: CASIAGTGFEQYF. The rearrangement joins TRBV19 to TRBJ2-7; 8 nucleotides align to TRBD1. After removal of 7 bases from V and 6 bases from J, the junction contained 8 bases not matched to a gene. The CDR3 length is 13 residues. Germline-derived CDR1 and CDR2 are LNHDA and SQIVND (reference sequence).

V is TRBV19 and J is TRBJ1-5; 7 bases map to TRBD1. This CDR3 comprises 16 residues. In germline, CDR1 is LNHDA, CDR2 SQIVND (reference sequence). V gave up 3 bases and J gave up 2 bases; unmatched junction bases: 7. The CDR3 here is CASSIGRGLGNQPQHF. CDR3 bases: TGTGCCAGTAGTATCGGGAGGGGGCTTGGCAATCAGCCCCAGCATTTT.

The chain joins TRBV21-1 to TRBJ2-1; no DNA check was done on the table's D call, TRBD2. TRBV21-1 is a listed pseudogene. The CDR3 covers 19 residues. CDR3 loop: CASSKVPSRTSGAYNEQFF. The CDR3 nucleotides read TGTGCCAGCAGCAAAGTCCCTTCCCGGACTAGCGGGGCCTACAATGAGCAGTTCTTC.

CDR3 amino acids: CASSRAGVQTQYF. CDR3 nucleotide sequence: TGTGCCAGCAGCCGGGCAGGGGTCCAGACCCAGTACTTC. The chain carries TRBV11-2 and TRBJ2-5; TRBD1 is a possible D gene (6 bases). Germline V gives CDR1 SGHAT, CDR2 FQNNGV. Trimming took off 5 bases at V and 6 bases at J, with 13 bases between the two ends. This CDR3 contains 13 residues.

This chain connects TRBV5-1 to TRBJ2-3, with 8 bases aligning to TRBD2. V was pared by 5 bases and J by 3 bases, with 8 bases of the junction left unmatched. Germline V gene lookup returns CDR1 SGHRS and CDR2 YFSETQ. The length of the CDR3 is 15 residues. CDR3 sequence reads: CASRPIGGGTDTQYF. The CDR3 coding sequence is TGCGCCAGCAGACCAATAGGCGGGGGGACAGATACGCAGTATTTT.

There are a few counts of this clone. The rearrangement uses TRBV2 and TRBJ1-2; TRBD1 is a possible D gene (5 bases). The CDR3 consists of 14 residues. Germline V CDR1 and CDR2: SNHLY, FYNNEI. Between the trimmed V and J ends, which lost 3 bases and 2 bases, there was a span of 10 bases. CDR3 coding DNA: TGTGCCAGCAGTGACGGGGGACCCAACTATGGCTACACCTTC. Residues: CASSDGGPNYGYTF.

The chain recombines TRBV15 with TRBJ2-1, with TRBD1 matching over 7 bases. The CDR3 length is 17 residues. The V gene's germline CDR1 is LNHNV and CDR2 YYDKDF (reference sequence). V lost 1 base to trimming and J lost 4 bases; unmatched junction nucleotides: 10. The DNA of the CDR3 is TGTGCCACCAGCAGAGCCCCCTACAGGGGTGGTTACAATGAGCAGTTCTTC. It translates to CATSRAPYRGGYNEQFF.

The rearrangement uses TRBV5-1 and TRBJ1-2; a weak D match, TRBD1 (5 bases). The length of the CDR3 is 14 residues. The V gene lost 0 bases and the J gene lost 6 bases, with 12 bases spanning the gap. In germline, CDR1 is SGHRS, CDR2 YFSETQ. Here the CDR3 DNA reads TGCGCCAGCAGCTTGGGTCAGGGTTTGAATGGCTACACCTTC. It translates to CASSLGQGLNGYTF.

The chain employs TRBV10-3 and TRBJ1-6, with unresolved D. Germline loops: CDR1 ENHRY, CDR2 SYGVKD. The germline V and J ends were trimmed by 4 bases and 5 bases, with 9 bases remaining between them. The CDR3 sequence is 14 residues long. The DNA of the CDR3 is TGTGCCATCAGTGTTCTACAGAATAATTCACCCCTCCACTTT. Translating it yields CAISVLQNNSPLHF.

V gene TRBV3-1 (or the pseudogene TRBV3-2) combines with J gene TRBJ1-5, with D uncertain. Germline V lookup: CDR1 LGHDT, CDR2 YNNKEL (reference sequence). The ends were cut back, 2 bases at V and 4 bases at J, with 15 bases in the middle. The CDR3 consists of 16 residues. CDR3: CASSQKKRETNQPQHF. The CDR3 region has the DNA TGTGCCAGCAGCCAAAAGAAGAGGGAAACTAATCAGCCCCAGCATTTT.

CDR3 in amino acids: CASSPRDRGLDQPQHF. The CDR3 DNA follows: TGTGCCAGCAGCCCCCGGGACAGGGGGCTTGATCAGCCCCAGCATTTT. V and J are TRBV27 and TRBJ1-5, with TRBD1 identical over 12 bases. The CDR3 covers 16 residues. CDR1 is MNHEY and CDR2 is SMNVEV in the germline V gene (reference sequence). The V gene end was trimmed by 6 bases and the J gene end by 5 bases; junction bases not matched to a gene: 8.

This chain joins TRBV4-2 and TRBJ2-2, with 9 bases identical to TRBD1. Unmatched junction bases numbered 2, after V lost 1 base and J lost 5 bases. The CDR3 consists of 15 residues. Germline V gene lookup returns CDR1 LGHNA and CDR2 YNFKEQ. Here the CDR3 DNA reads TGTGCCAGCAGCCAAGGGACAGGGGTAACCGGGGAGCTGTTTTTT. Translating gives CASSQGTGVTGELFF.

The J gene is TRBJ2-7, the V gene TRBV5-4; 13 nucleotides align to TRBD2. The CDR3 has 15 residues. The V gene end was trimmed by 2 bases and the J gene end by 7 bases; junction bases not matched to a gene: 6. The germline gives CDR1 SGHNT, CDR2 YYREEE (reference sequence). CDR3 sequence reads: CASSLGWTSGGEQYF. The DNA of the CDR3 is TGTGCCAGCAGCTTAGGATGGACTAGCGGGGGTGAGCAGTACTTC.

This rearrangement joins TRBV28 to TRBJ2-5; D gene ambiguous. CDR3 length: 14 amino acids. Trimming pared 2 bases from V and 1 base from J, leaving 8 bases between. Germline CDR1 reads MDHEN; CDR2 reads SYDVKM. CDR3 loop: CASSLSAAQETQYF. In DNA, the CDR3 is TGTGCCAGCAGTTTAAGTGCGGCCCAAGAGACCCAGTACTTC.

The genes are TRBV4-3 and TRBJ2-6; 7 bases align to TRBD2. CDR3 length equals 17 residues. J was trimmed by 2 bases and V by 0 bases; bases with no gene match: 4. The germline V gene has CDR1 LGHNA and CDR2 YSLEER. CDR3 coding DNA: TGCGCCAGCAGCCAAGATTGGGGGACTACTGGGGCCAACGTCCTGACTTTC. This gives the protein CASSQDWGTTGANVLTF.

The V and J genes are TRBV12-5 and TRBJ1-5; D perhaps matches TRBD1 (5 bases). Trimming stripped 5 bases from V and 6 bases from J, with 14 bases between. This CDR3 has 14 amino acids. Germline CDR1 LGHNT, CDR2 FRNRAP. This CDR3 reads CASGLGTSSQPQHF. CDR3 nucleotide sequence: TGTGCTAGTGGTCTCGGGACTTCTAGTCAGCCCCAGCATTTT.

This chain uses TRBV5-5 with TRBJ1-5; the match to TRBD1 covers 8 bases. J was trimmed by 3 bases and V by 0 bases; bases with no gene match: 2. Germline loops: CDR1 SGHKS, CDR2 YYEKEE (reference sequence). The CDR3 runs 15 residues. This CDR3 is CASSLGQGYNQPQHF. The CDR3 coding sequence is TGTGCCAGCAGCTTGGGACAGGGGTACAATCAGCCCCAGCATTTT.

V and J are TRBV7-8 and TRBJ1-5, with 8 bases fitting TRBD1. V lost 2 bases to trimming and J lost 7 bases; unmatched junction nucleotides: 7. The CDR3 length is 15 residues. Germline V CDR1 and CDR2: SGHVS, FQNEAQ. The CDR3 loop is CASSLRTGMDQPQHF. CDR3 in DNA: TGTGCCAGCAGCTTACGGACAGGGATGGACCAGCCCCAGCATTTT.

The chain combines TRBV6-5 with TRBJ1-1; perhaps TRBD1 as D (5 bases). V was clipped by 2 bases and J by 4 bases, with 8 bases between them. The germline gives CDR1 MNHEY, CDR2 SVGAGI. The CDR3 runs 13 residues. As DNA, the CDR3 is TGTGCCAGCAGTTACCAAAGGGGCACTGAAGCTTTCTTT. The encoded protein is CASSYQRGTEAFF.

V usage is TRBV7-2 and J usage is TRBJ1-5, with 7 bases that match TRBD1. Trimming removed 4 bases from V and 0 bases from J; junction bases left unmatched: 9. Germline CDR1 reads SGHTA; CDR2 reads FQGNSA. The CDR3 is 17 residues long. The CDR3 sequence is CASSSGTAIYSNQPQHF. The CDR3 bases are TGTGCCAGCAGCTCCGGGACAGCAATTTATAGCAATCAGCCCCAGCATTTT.